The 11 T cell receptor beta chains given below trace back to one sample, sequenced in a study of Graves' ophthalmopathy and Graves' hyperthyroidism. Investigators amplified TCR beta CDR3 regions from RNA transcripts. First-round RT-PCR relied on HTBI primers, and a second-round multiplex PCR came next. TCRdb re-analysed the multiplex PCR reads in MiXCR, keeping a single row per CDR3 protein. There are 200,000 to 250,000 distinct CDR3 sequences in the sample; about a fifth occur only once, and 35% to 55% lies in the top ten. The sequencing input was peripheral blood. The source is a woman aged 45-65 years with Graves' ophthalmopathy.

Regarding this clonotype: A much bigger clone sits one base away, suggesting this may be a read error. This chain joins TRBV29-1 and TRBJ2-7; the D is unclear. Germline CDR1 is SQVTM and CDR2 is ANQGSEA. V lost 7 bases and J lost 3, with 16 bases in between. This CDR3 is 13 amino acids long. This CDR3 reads CSGKNPPNYEQYF. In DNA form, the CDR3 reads TGCAGCGGAAAAAACCCCCCGAACTACGAGCAGTACTTC.

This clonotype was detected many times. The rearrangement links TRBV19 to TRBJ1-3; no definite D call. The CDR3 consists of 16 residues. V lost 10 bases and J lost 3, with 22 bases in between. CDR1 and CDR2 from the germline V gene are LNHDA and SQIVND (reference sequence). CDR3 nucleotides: TGTGCCACCCGGAAGGTCCTAGCCCGGGGTGGAAACACCATATATTTT. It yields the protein CATRKVLARGGNTIYF.

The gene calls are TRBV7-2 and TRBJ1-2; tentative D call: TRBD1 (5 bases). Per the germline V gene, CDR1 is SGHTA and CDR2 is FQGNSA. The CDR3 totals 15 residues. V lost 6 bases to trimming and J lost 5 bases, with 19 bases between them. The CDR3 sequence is CASSRDGLSPYGYTF. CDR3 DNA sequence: TGTGCCAGCAGTAGGGACGGCCTCTCCCCGTATGGCTACACCTTC.

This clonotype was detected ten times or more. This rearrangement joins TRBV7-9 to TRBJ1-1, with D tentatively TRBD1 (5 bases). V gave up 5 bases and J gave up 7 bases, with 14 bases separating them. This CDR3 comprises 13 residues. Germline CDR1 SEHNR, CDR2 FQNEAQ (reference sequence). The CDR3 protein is CASSPRGTGEAFF. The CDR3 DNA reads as TGTGCCAGCAGCCCAAGAGGGACGGGTGAAGCTTTCTTT.

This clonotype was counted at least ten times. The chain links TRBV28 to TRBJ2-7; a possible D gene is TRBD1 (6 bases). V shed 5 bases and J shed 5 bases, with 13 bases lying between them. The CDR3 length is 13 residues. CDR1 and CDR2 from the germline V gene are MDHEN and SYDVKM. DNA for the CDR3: TGTGCCAGCAGTCCCTTGGACAGCAACGAGCAGTACTTC. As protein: CASSPLDSNEQYF.

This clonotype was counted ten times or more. DNA of the CDR3: TGTGCCACCAGTGATTCGGATAGCTCGCAGACCCAGTACTTC. Its protein product is CATSDSDSSQTQYF. J is TRBJ2-5 and V is TRBV24-1; unclear D gene. Per germline, CDR1 KGHDR and CDR2 SFDVKD. V lost 2 bases, J lost 6 bases, and 12 bases lay in between. This CDR3 comprises 14 residues.

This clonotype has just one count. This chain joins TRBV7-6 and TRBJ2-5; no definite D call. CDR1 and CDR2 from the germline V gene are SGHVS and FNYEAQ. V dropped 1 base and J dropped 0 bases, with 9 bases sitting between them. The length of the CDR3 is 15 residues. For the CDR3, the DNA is TGTGCCAGCAGCTTAGGAGTCCGCAACCAAGAGACCCAGTACTTC. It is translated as CASSLGVRNQETQYF. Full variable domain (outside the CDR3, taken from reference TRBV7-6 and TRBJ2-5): GAGVSQSPRYKVTKRGQDVALRCDPISGHVSLYWYRQALGQGPEFLTYFNYEAQQDKSGLPNDRFSAERPEGSISTLTIQRTEQRDSAMYRCASSLGVRNQETQYFGPGTRLLVL.

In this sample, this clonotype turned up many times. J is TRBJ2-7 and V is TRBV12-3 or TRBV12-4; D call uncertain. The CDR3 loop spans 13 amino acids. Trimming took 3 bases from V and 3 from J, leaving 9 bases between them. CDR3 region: CASSFLVIYEQYF. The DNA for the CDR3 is TGTGCCAGCAGTTTTCTGGTGATCTACGAGCAGTACTTC.

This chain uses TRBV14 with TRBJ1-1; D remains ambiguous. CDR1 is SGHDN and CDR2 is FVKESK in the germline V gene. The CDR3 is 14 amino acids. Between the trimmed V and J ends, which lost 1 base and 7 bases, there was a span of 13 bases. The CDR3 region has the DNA TGTGCCAGCAGCCAAGTGGGTAGTCGCGGTGAAGCTTTCTTT. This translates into CASSQVGSRGEAFF.

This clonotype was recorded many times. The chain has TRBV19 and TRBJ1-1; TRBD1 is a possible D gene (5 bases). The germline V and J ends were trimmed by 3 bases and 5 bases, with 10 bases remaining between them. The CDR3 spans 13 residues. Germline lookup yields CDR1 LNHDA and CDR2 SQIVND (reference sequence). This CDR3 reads CASSISRGTEAFF. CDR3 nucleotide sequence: TGTGCCAGTAGTATTTCGAGGGGTACTGAAGCTTTCTTT.

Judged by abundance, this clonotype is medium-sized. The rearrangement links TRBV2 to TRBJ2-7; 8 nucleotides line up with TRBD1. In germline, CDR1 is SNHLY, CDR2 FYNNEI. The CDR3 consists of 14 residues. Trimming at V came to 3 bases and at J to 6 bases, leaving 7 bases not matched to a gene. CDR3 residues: CASSDSPGGIEQYF. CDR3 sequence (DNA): TGTGCCAGCAGTGATAGCCCAGGGGGCATCGAGCAGTACTTC.